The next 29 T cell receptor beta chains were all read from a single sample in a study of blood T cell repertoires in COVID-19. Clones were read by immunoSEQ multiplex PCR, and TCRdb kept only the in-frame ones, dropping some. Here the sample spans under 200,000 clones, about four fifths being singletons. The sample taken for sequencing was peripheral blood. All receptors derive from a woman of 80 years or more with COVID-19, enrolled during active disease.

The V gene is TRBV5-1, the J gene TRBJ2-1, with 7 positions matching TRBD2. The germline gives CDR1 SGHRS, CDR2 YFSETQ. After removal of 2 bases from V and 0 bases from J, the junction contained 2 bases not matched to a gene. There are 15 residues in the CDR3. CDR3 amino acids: CASSFRDYSYNEQFF. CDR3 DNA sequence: TGCGCCAGCAGCTTCCGGGACTACTCCTACAATGAGCAGTTCTTC.

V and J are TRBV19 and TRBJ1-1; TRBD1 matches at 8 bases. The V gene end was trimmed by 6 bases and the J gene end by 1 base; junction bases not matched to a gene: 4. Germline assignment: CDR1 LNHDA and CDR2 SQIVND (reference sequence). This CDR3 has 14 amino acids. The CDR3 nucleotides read TGTGCCAGTAGGTACAGGGGGGAGAACACTGAAGCTTTCTTT. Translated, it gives CASRYRGENTEAFF.

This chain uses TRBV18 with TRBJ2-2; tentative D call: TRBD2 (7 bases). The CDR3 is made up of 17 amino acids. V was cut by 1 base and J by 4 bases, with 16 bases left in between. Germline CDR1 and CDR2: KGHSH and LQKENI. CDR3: CASSPRGGRDITGELFF. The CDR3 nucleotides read TGTGCCAGCTCACCACGCGGGGGCAGGGATATCACCGGGGAGCTGTTTTTT.

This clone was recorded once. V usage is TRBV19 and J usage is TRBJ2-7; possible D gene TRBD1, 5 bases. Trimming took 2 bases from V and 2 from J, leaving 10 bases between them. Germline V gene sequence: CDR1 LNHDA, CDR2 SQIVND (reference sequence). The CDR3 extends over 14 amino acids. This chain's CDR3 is CASSIRAGPYEQYF. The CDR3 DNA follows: TGTGCCAGTAGTATAAGAGCAGGGCCCTACGAGCAGTACTTC.

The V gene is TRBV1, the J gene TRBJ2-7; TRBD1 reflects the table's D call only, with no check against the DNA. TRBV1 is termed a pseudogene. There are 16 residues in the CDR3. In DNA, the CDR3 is TGCACCAGCAGCCAAGAGCGGACAGGGGGTTGTTACGAGCAGTACTTC. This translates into CTSSQERTGGCYEQYF.

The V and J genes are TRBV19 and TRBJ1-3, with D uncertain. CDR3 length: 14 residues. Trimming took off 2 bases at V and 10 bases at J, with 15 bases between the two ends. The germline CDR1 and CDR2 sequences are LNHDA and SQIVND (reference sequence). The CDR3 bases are TGTGCCAGTAGTATAAAAAGGACCGCGGGGACCATATATTTT. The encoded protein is CASSIKRTAGTIYF.

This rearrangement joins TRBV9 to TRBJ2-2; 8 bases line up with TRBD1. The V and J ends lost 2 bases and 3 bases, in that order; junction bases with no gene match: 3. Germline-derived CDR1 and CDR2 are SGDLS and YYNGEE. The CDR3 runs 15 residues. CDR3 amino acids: CASSVAGGYTGELFF. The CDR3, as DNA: TGTGCCAGCAGCGTGGCAGGGGGCTACACCGGGGAGCTGTTTTTT. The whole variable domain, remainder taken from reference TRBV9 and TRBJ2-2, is DSGVTQTPKHLITATGQRVTLRCSPRSGDLSVYWYQQSLDQGLQFLIQYYNGEERAKGNILERFSAQQFPDLHSELNLSSLELGDSALYFCASSVAGGYTGELFFGEGSRLTVL.

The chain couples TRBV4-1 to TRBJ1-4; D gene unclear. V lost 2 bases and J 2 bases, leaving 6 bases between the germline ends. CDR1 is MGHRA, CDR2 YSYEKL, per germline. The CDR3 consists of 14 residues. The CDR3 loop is CASSQSPTNEKLFF. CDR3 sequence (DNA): TGCGCCAGCAGCCAAAGCCCGACTAATGAAAAACTGTTTTTT.

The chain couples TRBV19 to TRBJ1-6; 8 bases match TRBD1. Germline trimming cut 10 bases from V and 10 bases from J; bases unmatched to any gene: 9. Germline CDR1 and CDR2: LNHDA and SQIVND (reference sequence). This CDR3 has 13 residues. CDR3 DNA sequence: TGTGCCATCTCCCGGGACAGGAGATCACCCCTCCACTTT. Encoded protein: CAISRDRRSPLHF.

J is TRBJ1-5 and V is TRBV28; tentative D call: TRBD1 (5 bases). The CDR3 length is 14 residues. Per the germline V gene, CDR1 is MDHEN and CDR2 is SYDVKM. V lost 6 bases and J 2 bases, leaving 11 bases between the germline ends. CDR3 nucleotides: TGTGCCAGCAGAGGGGTGATTGGCAATCAGCCCCAGCATTTT. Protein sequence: CASRGVIGNQPQHF. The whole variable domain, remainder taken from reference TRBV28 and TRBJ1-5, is DVKVTQSSRYLVKRTGEKVFLECVQDMDHENMFWYRQDPGLGLRLIYFSYDVKMKEKGDIPEGYSVSREKKERFSLILESASTNQTSMYLCASRGVIGNQPQHFGDGTRLSIL.

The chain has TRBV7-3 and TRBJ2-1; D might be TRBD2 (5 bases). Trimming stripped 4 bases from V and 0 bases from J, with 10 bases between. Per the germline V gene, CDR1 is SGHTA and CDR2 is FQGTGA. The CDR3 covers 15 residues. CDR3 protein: CASSSDFSSYNEQFF. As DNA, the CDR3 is TGTGCCAGCAGCTCGGACTTTAGCTCCTACAATGAGCAGTTCTTC.

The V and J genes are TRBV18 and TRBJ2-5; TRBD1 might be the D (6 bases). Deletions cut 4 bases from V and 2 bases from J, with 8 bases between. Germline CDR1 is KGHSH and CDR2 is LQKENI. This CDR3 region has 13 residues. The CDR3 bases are TGTGCCAGCTCACTTGGACAGCAAGAGACCCAGTACTTC. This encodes CASSLGQQETQYF.

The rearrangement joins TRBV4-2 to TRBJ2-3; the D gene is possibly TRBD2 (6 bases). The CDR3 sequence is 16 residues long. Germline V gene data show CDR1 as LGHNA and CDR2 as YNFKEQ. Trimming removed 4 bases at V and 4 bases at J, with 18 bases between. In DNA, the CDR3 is TGTGCCAGCAGCCGGACTGTCGGGGGTATCGCAGATACGCAGTATTTT. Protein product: CASSRTVGGIADTQYF.

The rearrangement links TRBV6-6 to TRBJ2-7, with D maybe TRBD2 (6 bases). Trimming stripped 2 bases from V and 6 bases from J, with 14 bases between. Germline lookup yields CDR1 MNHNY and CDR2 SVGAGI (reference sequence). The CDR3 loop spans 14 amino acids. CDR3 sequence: CASSYRVTGGEQYF. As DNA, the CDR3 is TGTGCCAGCAGTTACAGGGTCACCGGGGGCGAGCAGTACTTC.

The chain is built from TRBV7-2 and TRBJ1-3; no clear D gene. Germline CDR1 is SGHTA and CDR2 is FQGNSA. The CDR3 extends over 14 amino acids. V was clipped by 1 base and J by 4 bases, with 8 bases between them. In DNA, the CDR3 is TGTGCCAGCAGCTTAGGTTCACTCGGAAACACCATATATTTT. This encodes CASSLGSLGNTIYF.

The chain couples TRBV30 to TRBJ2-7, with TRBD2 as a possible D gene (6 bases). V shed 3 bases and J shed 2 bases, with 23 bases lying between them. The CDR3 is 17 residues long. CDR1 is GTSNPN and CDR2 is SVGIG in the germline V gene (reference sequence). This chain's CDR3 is CAWSGTPPRRIPYEQYF. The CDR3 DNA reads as TGTGCCTGGAGCGGGACTCCTCCCAGAAGAATTCCCTACGAGCAGTACTTC.

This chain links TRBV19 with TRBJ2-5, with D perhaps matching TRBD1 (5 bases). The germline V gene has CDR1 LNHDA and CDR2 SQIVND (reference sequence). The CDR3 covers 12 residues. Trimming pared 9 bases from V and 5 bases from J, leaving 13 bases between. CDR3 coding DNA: TGTGCCAGCAAAGGGGTGGTTGAGACCCAGTACTTC. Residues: CASKGVVETQYF.

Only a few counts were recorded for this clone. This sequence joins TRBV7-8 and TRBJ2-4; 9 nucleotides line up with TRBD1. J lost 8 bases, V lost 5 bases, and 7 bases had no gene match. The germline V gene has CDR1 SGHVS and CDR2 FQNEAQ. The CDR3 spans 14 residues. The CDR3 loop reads CASSQRDRADIQYF. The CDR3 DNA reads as TGTGCCAGCAGCCAGCGGGACAGGGCGGACATTCAGTACTTC.

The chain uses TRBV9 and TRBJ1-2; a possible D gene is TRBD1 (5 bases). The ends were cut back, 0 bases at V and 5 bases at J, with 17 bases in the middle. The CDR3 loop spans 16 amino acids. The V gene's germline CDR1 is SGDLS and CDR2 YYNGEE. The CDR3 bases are TGTGCCAGCAGCGTAGGTTCCGGTGGGGGGATTTATGGCTACACCTTC. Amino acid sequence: CASSVGSGGGIYGYTF.

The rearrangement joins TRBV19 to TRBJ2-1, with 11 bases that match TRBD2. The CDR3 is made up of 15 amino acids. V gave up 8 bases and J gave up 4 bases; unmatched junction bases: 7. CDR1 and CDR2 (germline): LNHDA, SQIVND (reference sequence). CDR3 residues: CASGPTSGIYNEQFF. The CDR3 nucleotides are TGTGCCAGTGGTCCGACTAGCGGGATTTACAATGAGCAGTTCTTC.

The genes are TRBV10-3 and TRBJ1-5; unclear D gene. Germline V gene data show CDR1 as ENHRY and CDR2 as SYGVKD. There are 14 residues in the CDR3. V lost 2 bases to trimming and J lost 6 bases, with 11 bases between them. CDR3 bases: TGTGCCATCAGTGAGCCAGGCAGAACTCAGCCCCAGCATTTT. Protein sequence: CAISEPGRTQPQHF.

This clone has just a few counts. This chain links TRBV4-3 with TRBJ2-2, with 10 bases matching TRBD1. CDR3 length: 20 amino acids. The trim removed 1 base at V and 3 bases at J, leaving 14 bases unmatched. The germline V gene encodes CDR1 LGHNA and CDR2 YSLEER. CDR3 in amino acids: CASSQGGILSGQGDTGELFF. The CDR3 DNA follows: TGCGCCAGCAGCCAAGGAGGAATTCTGAGTGGACAGGGGGACACCGGGGAGCTGTTTTTT.

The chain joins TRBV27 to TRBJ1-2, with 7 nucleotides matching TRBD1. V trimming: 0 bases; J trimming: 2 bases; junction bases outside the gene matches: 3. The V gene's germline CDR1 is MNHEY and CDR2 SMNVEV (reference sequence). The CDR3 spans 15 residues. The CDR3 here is CASSLSLTGNYGYTF. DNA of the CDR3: TGTGCCAGCAGTTTATCCCTGACAGGGAACTATGGCTACACCTTC.

CDR3 DNA sequence: TGTGCCAGCAGTGAACCGCGCGAGGATGAGCAGTTCTTC. Its translation: CASSEPREDEQFF. V and J are TRBV2 and TRBJ2-1, with D hard to call. Germline CDR1 and CDR2: SNHLY and FYNNEI. The CDR3 consists of 13 residues. With 2 bases removed from V and 8 bases from J, the gap between germline ends came to 10 bases.

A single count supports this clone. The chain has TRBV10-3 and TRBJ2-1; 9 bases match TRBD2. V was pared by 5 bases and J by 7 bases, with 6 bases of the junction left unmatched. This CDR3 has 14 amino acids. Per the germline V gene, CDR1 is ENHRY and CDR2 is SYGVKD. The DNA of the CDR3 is TGTGCCATCAGTCCTAGCGGGAAGGGTAATGAGCAGTTCTTC. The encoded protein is CAISPSGKGNEQFF.

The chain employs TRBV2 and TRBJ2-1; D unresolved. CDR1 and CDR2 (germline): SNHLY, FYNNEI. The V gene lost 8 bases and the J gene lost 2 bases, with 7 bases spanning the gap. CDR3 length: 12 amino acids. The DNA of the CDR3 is TGTGCCAGCTGGAGCGCCTACAATGAGCAGTTCTTC. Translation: CASWSAYNEQFF.

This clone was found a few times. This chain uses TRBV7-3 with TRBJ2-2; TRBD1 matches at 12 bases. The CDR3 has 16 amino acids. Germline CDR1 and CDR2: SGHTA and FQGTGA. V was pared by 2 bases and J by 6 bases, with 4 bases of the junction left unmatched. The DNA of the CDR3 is TGTGCCAGCAGCTTACCGGGACAGGGGGCTGCCGGGGAGCTGTTTTTT. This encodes CASSLPGQGAAGELFF.

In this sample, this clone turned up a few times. CDR3 sequence: CSASAAGGSYNEQFF. In DNA, the CDR3 is TGCAGTGCTAGTGCAGCGGGAGGGTCCTACAATGAGCAGTTCTTC. The chain recombines TRBV20-1 with TRBJ2-1, with 10 positions matching TRBD2. After removal of 3 bases from V and 1 base from J, the junction contained 3 bases not matched to a gene. This CDR3 comprises 15 residues. Germline V gene sequence: CDR1 DFQATT, CDR2 SNEGSKA (reference sequence).

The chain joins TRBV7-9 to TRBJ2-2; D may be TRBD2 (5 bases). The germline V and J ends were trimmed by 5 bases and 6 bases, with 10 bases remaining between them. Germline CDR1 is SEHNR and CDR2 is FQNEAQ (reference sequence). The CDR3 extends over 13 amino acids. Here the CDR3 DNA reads TGTGCCAGCAGCCGAGGGAGTGCCGGGGAGCTGTTTTTT. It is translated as CASSRGSAGELFF.